A selection of T cell receptor beta chains follows, all from one sample in a study of T cell responses to AZD1222 COVID-19 vaccine. Produced via immunoSEQ multiplex PCR; TCRdb's table is partial and in-frame only. The table records tens of thousands of clones, 76% of them present only once. Material: peripheral blood, obtained on day 0 of AZD1222 vaccination. The receptor source for this set is an adult in good health. CDR3s include the opening cysteine and the closing phenylalanine or tryptophan. A D gene is named only where the DNA matches it firmly. Size values are once, few and many counts, or a class for expanded clones, and some rows have none.

clone size	D gene	V gene	J gene	CDR3 DNA	CDR3 protein
.	TRBD2	TRBV29-1	TRBJ2-2	TGCAGCGTACTAGCGGGGGCCGGGGAGCTGTTTTTT	CSVLAGAGELFF
.	.	TRBV6-5	TRBJ2-2	TGTGCCAGCAGTTACGTTAACACCGGGGAGCTGTTTTTT	CASSYVNTGELFF
.	.	TRBV24-1	TRBJ2-3	TGTGCCACCAGTGATTCGGTCGAACTGGATACGCAGTATTTT	CATSDSVELDTQYF
.	TRBD1	TRBV10-3	TRBJ1-2	TGTGCCATCAGTGCGACAGGGGAAGGCTACACCTTC	CAISATGEGYTF
once	.	TRBV20-1	TRBJ2-7	TGCAGTGCTAGAGTCGGAGGGACAGCCTTCTTC	CSARVGGTAFF
.	.	TRBV11-1	TRBJ1-1	TGTGCCAGCAGCCCCCGGACGTATAACACTGAAGCTTTCTTT	CASSPRTYNTEAFF
.	.	TRBV7-2	TRBJ1-5	TGTGCCAGCAGCTCCGGGGCGCGGGGCAATCAGCCCCAGCATTTT	CASSSGARGNQPQHF
.	.	TRBV12-3/TRBV12-4	TRBJ2-7	TGTGCCAGCAGTTTTAGATCCTACGAGCAGTACTTC	CASSFRSYEQYF
.	TRBD2	TRBV7-9	TRBJ2-1	TGTGCCAGCAGCTTACCTAGCGGGGGGTTGGATGAGCAGTTCTTC	CASSLPSGGLDEQFF
.	.	TRBV9	TRBJ1-1	TGTGCCAGCAGCGTGGGGGGGCCTGGAACTGAAGCTTTCTTT	CASSVGGPGTEAFF
few	TRBD1	TRBV24-1	TRBJ1-1	TGTGCCACCAGTTCTACAGGGGACACTGAAGCTTTCTTT	CATSSTGDTEAFF
.	.	TRBV29-1	TRBJ1-5	TGCAGCGCCGCGGACGGGAATCAGCCCCAGCATTTT	CSAADGNQPQHF
once	.	TRBV15	TRBJ1-5	TGTGCCACCAGCTCCCTCAAGGATCAGCCCCAGCATTTT	CATSSLKDQPQHF
.	.	TRBV9	TRBJ1-6	TGTGCCAGCAGCGTAATCGGGGGGCCCCTTTCACCCCTCCACTTT	CASSVIGGPLSPLHF
.	.	TRBV7-3	TRBJ1-3	TGTGCCAGCAGCTTAGGGGGATCTGGAAACACCATATATTTT	CASSLGGSGNTIYF
.	.	TRBV11-2	TRBJ1-1	TGTGCCAGCTCCCGGACCGGCCCTGAAGCTTTCTTT	CASSRTGPEAFF
.	.	TRBV11-3	TRBJ2-7	TGTGCCAGCAGCCACACTCGGGGGGAGCAGTACTTC	CASSHTRGEQYF
.	.	TRBV9	TRBJ1-2	TGTGCCAGCAGCGCCCCCGGGGAAGGCTATGGCTACACCTTC	CASSAPGEGYGYTF
.	.	TRBV28	TRBJ1-5	TGTGCCAGCAGTACGCACGGAGTTAGCAATCAGCCCCAGCATTTT	CASSTHGVSNQPQHF
few	.	TRBV5-4	TRBJ2-7	TGTGCCAGCAGTGATGGCCAGGGCAGGACCTACGAGCAGTACTTC	CASSDGQGRTYEQYF
.	.	TRBV3-1/TRBV3-2	TRBJ1-1	TGTGCCAGCAGCCAAGTCCCTAGGGGACTCACTGAAGCTTTCTTT	CASSQVPRGLTEAFF
.	.	TRBV5-1	TRBJ1-1	TGCGCCAGCAGCCCCACGGGGGCTGGGGGCACTGAAGCTTTCTTT	CASSPTGAGGTEAFF
.	TRBD1	TRBV29-1	TRBJ1-1	TGCAGCGCAAGTCCGGGACAGGGGGGAACTTTCTTT	CSASPGQGGTFF
.	.	TRBV9	TRBJ2-2	TGTGCCAGCAGCGACACTAGGAACACCGGGGAGCTGTTTTTT	CASSDTRNTGELFF
.	.	TRBV9	TRBJ1-3	TGTGCCAGCAGCCTGACCGGAGGGAGTGGAAACACCATATATTTT	CASSLTGGSGNTIYF
.	.	TRBV30	TRBJ2-1	TGTGCCTGGAGTGTACTGGGGGTGCGGGAGCAGTTCTTC	CAWSVLGVREQFF
.	.	TRBV9	TRBJ2-1	TGTGCCAGCAGCTCCCGATCTGGAGCCTACAATGAGCAGTTCTTC	CASSSRSGAYNEQFF
.	.	TRBV2	TRBJ1-2	TGTGCCAGCAGTGTACAGGGCTATGGCTACACCTTC	CASSVQGYGYTF
.	TRBD1	TRBV6-5	TRBJ2-7	TGTGCCAGCAGTAGACAGGGAACGAGGGAGCAGTACTTC	CASSRQGTREQYF
few	.	TRBV10-3	TRBJ2-1	TGTGCCATCACCGACCATATTAGCTCCTACAATGAGCAGTTCTTC	CAITDHISSYNEQFF
few	TRBD1	TRBV7-2	TRBJ2-1	TGTGCCAGCAGCTTCGGACAGGGGATGGTCAATGAGCAGTTCTTC	CASSFGQGMVNEQFF
.	.	TRBV30	TRBJ1-1	TGTGCCTGGAGTGTACCCGGAATTGGAAACACTGAAGCTTTCTTT	CAWSVPGIGNTEAFF
.	.	TRBV5-6	TRBJ1-1	TGTGCCAGCAGCTTCGGAGGGATTAACACTGAAGCTTTCTTT	CASSFGGINTEAFF
.	TRBD1	TRBV10-3	TRBJ1-6	TGTGCCATCAGGGCGACAGGGGGCCTTAATTCACCCCTCCACTTT	CAIRATGGLNSPLHF
.	.	TRBV4-3	TRBJ2-3	TGCGCCAGCAGCCGGACGGGGGCCCGCACAGATACGCAGTATTTT	CASSRTGARTDTQYF
.	TRBD1	TRBV3-1/TRBV3-2	TRBJ2-2	TGTGCCAGCAGCCAAGACCAGGGGGCGAGCACCGGGGAGCTGTTTTTT	CASSQDQGASTGELFF
.	.	TRBV24-1	TRBJ1-1	TGTGCCACCAGTGATTTGCAAGGGCCCACTGAAGCTTTCTTT	CATSDLQGPTEAFF
.	.	TRBV27	TRBJ2-3	TGTGCCAGCAGTGGCGGGAAAATGACACAGTATTTT	CASSGGKMTQYF
.	TRBD1	TRBV13	TRBJ1-1	TGTGCCAGCAGCTTCGTCGACAGGGAAGGGACTGAAGCTTTCTTT	CASSFVDREGTEAFF
.	.	TRBV2	TRBJ2-1	TGTGCCAGTTACAGCGACAGCTCCTACAATGAGCAGTTCTTC	CASYSDSSYNEQFF
.	.	TRBV5-8	TRBJ1-1	TGTGCCAGCAGCTTATTCAGGGAAGCTTTCTTT	CASSLFREAFF
.	.	TRBV5-1	TRBJ1-6	TGCGCCAGCAGCCCTGGAGGGAATTCACCCCTCCACTTT	CASSPGGNSPLHF
few	.	TRBV24-1	TRBJ1-5	TGTGCCACCAGTGATGAGGATCAGCCCCAGCATTTT	CATSDEDQPQHF
few	.	TRBV10-1	TRBJ2-7	TGCGCCAGCAGTGAGCTGGCAGGCCTAGACTACGAGCAGTACTTC	CASSELAGLDYEQYF
.	.	TRBV19	TRBJ2-5	TGTGCCAGTAGTATGCCCCGAGGGTCCCAGGCCCAAGAGACCCAGTACTTC	CASSMPRGSQAQETQYF
few	TRBD1	TRBV11-2	TRBJ1-1	TGTGCCAGCAGCTCCCCACAGGGACAGGGGAGGACTGAAGCTTTCTTT	CASSSPQGQGRTEAFF
few	.	TRBV7-8	TRBJ1-5	TGTGCCAGCAGCCTGCTCGGGGTCAATCAGCCCCAGCATTTT	CASSLLGVNQPQHF
few	TRBD1	TRBV7-9	TRBJ1-6	TGTGCCAGCAGCCCTCGTCTGGCCAGGGGGAGATATAATTCACCCCTCCACTTT	CASSPRLARGRYNSPLHF